This paragraph covers one T cell receptor (beta chain) sequence. V lost 7 bases to trimming and J lost 1 base, with 10 bases between them. CDR1 is SGHVS and CDR2 is FQNEAQ in the germline V gene. The CDR3 sequence is 14 residues long. The data derive from a study of blood T cell repertoires in COVID-19. In the original workflow: The assay estimated nucleated cells by amplifying reference gene primers. Assay used: immunoSEQ multiplex PCR; TCRdb lists only in-frame clones, some missing. Clone size and the V and J calls come from that table; the DNA yielded D and trimming. The table has about 250,000 clones, over 80% seen once.

The chain employs TRBV7-8 and TRBJ2-2, with D perhaps matching TRBD2 (5 bases). The clonotype comes from a man between 40 and 49 years old with acute or convalescent COVID-19. The source material was peripheral blood. The CDR3 spells CASKRAENTGELFF. The CDR3 region has the DNA TGTGCCAGCAAGAGGGCAGAGAACACCGGGGAGCTGTTTTTT.